Listed below are T cell receptor beta chains from one sample, sequenced in a study of T-cell memory formation after mild COVID-19. TCRdb analysed the 5' RACE reads with MiXCR anew, one entry per CDR3 protein. The data hold roughly 300,000 distinct CDR3 sequences, with around 15% observed a single time. Sequencing was performed on PBMCs or a T cell subset sorted from them (not recorded which). The origin of the receptors is a man aged 18 to 30 who had mild COVID-19 (a few samples of this study predate the infection). Cell type and time point are not known. Each CDR3 is given with its conserved first and last residue. A D gene is named only where the DNA matches it firmly.

CDR3: CSASGAASGGDTQYF
D: TRBD2
V: TRBV20-1
J: TRBJ2-3

CDR3: CASSSGTAAYNEQFF
D: TRBD1
V: TRBV11-2
J: TRBJ2-1

CDR3: CASTLGTSGETQYF
D: TRBD2
V: TRBV5-1
J: TRBJ2-5

CDR3: CASSLEGGQGYNQPQHF
D: TRBD1
V: TRBV12-3/TRBV12-4
J: TRBJ1-5

CDR3: CASSVQGGDTQYF
D: -
V: TRBV6-4
J: TRBJ2-3

CDR3: CASTKGGHMRTGELFF
D: -
V: TRBV6-2/TRBV6-3
J: TRBJ2-2

CDR3: CASSPRSTGTGTEAFF
D: -
V: TRBV2
J: TRBJ1-1

CDR3: CSADEPGLDADTQYF
D: TRBD2
V: TRBV20-1
J: TRBJ2-3

CDR3: CASSRGTGYQETQYF
D: TRBD1
V: TRBV3-1
J: TRBJ2-5

CDR3: CASRVQPGTNSYNEKFF
D: -
V: TRBV6-1
J: TRBJ2-1

CDR3: CATQGSADQPQHF
D: -
V: TRBV12-3/TRBV12-4
J: TRBJ1-5

CDR3: CASSLGTLMTHGYTF
D: -
V: TRBV4-3
J: TRBJ1-2

CDR3: CASSQFEQFNSPLHF
D: -
V: TRBV4-1
J: TRBJ1-6

CDR3: CSARFWGEAGYTF
D: -
V: TRBV20-1
J: TRBJ1-2

CDR3: CASSYKAGSSTDTQYF
D: TRBD2
V: TRBV6-5
J: TRBJ2-3

CDR3: CASSPQGFAAFF
D: -
V: TRBV18
J: TRBJ1-1

CDR3: CASSEENIQYF
D: -
V: TRBV2
J: TRBJ2-4

CDR3: CASSFMVPGTDTQYF
D: -
V: TRBV12-3/TRBV12-4
J: TRBJ2-3

CDR3: CASSLTGQVNEQFF
D: TRBD1
V: TRBV7-3
J: TRBJ2-1

CDR3: CASSFGTTTDTQYF
D: -
V: TRBV7-3
J: TRBJ2-3

CDR3: CATSRRQRGSEQYF
D: -
V: TRBV15
J: TRBJ2-7

CDR3: CASSVGRAYNEQFF
D: -
V: TRBV9
J: TRBJ2-1

CDR3: CSAKGGLSTDTQYF
D: TRBD2
V: TRBV29-1
J: TRBJ2-3

CDR3: CATSEPGQGAADTQYF
D: TRBD1
V: TRBV24-1
J: TRBJ2-3

CDR3: CASTPSPTGGANRQYF
D: TRBD2
V: TRBV5-1
J: TRBJ2-7

CDR3: CASTRGGANVLTF
D: -
V: TRBV9
J: TRBJ2-6

CDR3: CAISASGGDNEQFF
D: TRBD2
V: TRBV10-3
J: TRBJ2-1

CDR3: CASRQGTYEQYF
D: -
V: TRBV12-3/TRBV12-4
J: TRBJ2-7

CDR3: CATSMAGFQETQYF
D: -
V: TRBV15
J: TRBJ2-5

CDR3: CSASKSGVEKLFF
D: -
V: TRBV20-1
J: TRBJ1-4

CDR3: CASSPRDGYNEQFF
D: -
V: TRBV6-5
J: TRBJ2-1

CDR3: CASSYVRVSDTQYF
D: -
V: TRBV6-5
J: TRBJ2-3

CDR3: CSARGGGQGLGGYTF
D: TRBD1
V: TRBV20-1
J: TRBJ1-2

CDR3: CAISHASVGTDTQYF
D: -
V: TRBV10-3
J: TRBJ2-3

CDR3: CASSIGGGTYEQYF
D: -
V: TRBV19
J: TRBJ2-7

CDR3: CASSFLGGNSPLHF
D: -
V: TRBV12-3/TRBV12-4
J: TRBJ1-6

CDR3: CASSLGDPETQYF
D: -
V: TRBV5-1
J: TRBJ2-5

CDR3: CASSFQGGEYEQYF
D: TRBD2
V: TRBV5-1
J: TRBJ2-7

CDR3: CASWRGGLNEQFF
D: TRBD2
V: TRBV5-5
J: TRBJ2-1

CDR3: CASSISPGGIGDLKTQYF
D: TRBD2
V: TRBV19
J: TRBJ2-5